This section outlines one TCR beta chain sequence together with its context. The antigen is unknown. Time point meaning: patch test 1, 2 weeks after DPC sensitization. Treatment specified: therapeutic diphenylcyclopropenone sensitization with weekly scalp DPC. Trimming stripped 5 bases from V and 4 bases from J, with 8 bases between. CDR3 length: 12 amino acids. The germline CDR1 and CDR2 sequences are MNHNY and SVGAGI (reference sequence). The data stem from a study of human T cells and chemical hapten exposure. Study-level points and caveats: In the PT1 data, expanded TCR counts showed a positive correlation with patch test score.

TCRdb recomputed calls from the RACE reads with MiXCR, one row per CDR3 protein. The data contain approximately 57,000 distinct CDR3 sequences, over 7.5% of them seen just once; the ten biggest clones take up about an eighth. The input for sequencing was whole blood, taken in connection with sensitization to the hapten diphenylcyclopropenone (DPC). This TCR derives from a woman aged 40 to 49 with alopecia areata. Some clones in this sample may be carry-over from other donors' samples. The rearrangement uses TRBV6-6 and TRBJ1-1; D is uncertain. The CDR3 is CASSPWGTEAFF. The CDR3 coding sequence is TGTGCCAGCAGTCCGTGGGGCACTGAAGCTTTCTTT.